Each of the 5 T cell receptor beta chains below was sequenced from the same sample in a study of CD8+ T cells in alopecia areata (dated by TCRdb to the late 2010s). Libraries were made using the immunoSEQ multiplex PCR assay. RNA was extracted from all samples and reverse transcribed into cDNA, which served as template for TCR sequencing. Drawn from immuneACCESS, this table holds only the in-frame rearrangements with V and J called that TCRdb kept. Clones are partly lost; checked studies trace under half to an unresolved V gene and leave the rest unexplained. The sample has around 300,000 clones on record, around 64% of them singletons. About 0.93% of the sample rests with the top ten. Sample treatment or condition, as interpreted from the label and publication: oral pan-JAK inhibitor, 5-10 mg twice daily. The sequences come from CD4+ T cells sorted from blood, collected around week 53, from a patient treated with tofacitinib. Receptor source: a human donor with alopecia areata.

This chain joins TRBV29-1 and TRBJ2-5, with 9 bases fitting TRBD1. The CDR3 runs to 13 residues. Germline CDR1 is SQVTM and CDR2 is ANQGSEA. Trimming cost V 3 bases and J 5 bases; bases outside gene matches: 4. CDR3: CSVDWTGVETQYF. The DNA of the CDR3 is TGCAGCGTTGACTGGACAGGGGTGGAGACCCAGTACTTC. Based on the CDR3 plus reference TRBV29-1 and TRBJ2-5, the full variable domain is SAVISQKPSRDICQRGTSLTIQCQVDSQVTMMFWYRQQPGQSLTLIATANQGSEATYESGFVIDKFPISRPNLTFSTLTVSNMSPEDSSIYLCSVDWTGVETQYFGPGTRLLVL.

This clone has a handful of counts. V gene TRBV5-4 combines with J gene TRBJ2-6, with D perhaps TRBD1 or TRBD2 (5 bases each). CDR1 and CDR2 from the germline V gene are SGHNT and YYREEE (reference sequence). V was trimmed by 10 bases and J by 2 bases, leaving 10 bases between them. This CDR3 has 13 residues. CDR3 sequence (DNA): TGTGCCGCCCGGGGACCTGGGGCCAACGTCCTGACTTTC. It specifies CAARGPGANVLTF.

The chain uses TRBV7-8 and TRBJ2-7; 7 nucleotides align to TRBD1. After removal of 5 bases from V and 2 bases from J, the junction contained 12 bases not matched to a gene. Germline-derived CDR1 and CDR2 are SGHVS and FQNEAQ. This CDR3 has 16 residues. In nucleotides, the CDR3 is TGTGCCAGCAGCCTTATGGGACAGAGTATAACCTACGAGCAGTACTTC. Its translation is CASSLMGQSITYEQYF.

The genes are TRBV2 and TRBJ1-2; a weak D match, TRBD1 (6 bases). V lost 10 bases, J lost 7 bases, and 13 bases lay in between. The CDR3 is 11 amino acids. From germline, CDR1 is SNHLY and CDR2 FYNNEI. This chain's CDR3 is CATNNRAGYTF. The DNA for the CDR3 is TGTGCCACCAACAACAGGGCTGGCTACACCTTC.

The rearrangement uses TRBV27 and TRBJ1-6; 8 bases align to TRBD1. Germline V CDR1 and CDR2: MNHEY, SMNVEV (reference sequence). This CDR3 has 15 residues. The trim removed 7 bases at V and 7 bases at J, leaving 9 bases unmatched. The CDR3 loop is CASTYWTGKNSPLHF. CDR3 nucleotide sequence: TGTGCCAGCACCTATTGGACAGGGAAGAATTCACCCCTCCACTTT.